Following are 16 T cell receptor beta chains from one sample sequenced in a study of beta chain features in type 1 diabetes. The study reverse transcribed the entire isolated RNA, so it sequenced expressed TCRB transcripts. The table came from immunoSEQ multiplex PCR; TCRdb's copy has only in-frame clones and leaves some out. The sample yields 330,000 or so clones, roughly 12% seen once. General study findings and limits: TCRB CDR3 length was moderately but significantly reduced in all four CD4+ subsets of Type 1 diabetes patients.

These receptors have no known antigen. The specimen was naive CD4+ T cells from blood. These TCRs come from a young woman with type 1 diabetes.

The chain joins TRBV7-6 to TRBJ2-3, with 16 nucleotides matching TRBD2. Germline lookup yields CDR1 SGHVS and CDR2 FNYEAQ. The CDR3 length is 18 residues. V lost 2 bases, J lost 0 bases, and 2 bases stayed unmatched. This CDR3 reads CASSLSGLAGGSTDTQYF. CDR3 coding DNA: TGTGCCAGCAGCTTATCGGGACTAGCGGGGGGGAGCACAGATACGCAGTATTTT.

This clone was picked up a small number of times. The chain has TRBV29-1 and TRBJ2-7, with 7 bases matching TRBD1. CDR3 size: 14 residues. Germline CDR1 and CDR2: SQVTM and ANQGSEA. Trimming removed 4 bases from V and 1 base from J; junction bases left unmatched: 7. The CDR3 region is CSVAGDSRSYEQYF. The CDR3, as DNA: TGCAGCGTTGCCGGGGACAGCAGATCCTACGAGCAGTACTTC.

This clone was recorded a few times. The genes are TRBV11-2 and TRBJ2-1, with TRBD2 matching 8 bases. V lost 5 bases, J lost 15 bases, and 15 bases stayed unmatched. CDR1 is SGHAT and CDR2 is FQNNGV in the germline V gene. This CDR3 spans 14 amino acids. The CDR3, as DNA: TGTGCCAGCAGCCGAAACCCCGGGACTAGAGCGGTGTTCTTC. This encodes CASSRNPGTRAVFF.

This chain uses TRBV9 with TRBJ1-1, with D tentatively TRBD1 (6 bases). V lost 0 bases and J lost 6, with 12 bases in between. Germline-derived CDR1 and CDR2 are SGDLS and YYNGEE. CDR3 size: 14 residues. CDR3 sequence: CASSVGGAGAEAFF. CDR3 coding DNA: TGTGCCAGCAGCGTAGGGGGCGCAGGGGCTGAAGCTTTCTTT. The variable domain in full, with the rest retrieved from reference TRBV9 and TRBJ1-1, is DSGVTQTPKHLITATGQRVTLRCSPRSGDLSVYWYQQSLDQGLQFLIQYYNGEERAKGNILERFSAQQFPDLHSELNLSSLELGDSALYFCASSVGGAGAEAFFGQGTRLTVV.

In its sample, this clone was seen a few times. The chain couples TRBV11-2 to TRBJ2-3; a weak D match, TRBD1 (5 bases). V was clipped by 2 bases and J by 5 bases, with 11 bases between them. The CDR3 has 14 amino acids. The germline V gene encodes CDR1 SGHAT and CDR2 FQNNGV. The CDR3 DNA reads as TGTGCCAGCAGCTTAACGCAGGGAAGAGATACGCAGTATTTT. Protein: CASSLTQGRDTQYF.

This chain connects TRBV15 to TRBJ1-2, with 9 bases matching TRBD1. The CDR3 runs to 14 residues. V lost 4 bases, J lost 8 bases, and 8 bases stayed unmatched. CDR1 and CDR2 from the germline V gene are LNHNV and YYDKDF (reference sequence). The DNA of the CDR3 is TGTGCCACCAGCACCGGGGACAGGGTTGCAGGCTACACCTTC. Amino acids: CATSTGDRVAGYTF.

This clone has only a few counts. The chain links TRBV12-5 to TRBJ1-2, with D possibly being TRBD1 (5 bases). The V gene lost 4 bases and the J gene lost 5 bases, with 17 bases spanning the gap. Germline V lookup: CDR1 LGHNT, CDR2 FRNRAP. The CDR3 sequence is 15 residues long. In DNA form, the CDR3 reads TGTGCTAGTGGTTCGACCGCCAGGGATCCTTATGGCTACACCTTC. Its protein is CASGSTARDPYGYTF.

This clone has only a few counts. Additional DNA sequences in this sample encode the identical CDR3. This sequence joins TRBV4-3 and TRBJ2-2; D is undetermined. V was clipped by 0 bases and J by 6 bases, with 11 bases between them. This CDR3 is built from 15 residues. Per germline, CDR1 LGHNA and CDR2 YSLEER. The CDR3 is CASSQESGVAGELFF. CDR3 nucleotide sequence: TGCGCCAGCAGCCAAGAATCCGGAGTTGCCGGGGAGCTGTTTTTT.

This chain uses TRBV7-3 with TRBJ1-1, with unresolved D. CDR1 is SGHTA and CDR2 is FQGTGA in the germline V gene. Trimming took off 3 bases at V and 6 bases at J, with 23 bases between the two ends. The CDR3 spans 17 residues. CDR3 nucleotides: TGTGCCAGCAGCTTCCCGAGCTACGGACCCACGGGGTCTGAAGCTTTCTTT. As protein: CASSFPSYGPTGSEAFF.

CDR3 sequence reads: CASSLEGLAAYNEQFF. CDR3 nucleotides: TGTGCCAGCAGCTTGGAGGGACTAGCGGCATACAATGAGCAGTTCTTC. V gene TRBV5-4 combines with J gene TRBJ2-1, with 11 bases lining up with TRBD2. This CDR3 has 16 amino acids. After removal of 0 bases from V and 4 bases from J, the junction contained 3 bases not matched to a gene. Germline-derived CDR1 and CDR2 are SGHNT and YYREEE (reference sequence).

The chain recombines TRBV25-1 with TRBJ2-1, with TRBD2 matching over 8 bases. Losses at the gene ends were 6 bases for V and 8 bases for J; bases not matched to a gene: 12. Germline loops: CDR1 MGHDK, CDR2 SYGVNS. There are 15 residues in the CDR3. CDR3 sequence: CASRRVGTSYYEQFF. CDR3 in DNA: TGTGCCAGCAGACGTGTAGGGACTAGTTATTATGAGCAGTTCTTC.

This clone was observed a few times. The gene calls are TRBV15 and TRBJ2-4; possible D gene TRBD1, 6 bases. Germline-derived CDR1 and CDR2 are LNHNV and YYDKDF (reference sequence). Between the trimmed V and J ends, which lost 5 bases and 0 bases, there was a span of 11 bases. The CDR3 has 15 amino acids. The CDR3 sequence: CATSRTDLAKNIQYF. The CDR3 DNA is TGTGCCACCAGCCGGACAGACCTAGCCAAAAACATTCAGTACTTC.

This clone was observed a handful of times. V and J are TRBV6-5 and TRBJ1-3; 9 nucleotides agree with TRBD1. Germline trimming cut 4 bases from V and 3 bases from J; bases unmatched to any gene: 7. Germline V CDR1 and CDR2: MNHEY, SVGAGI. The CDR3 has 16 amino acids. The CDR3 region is CASSWTGTGIGNTIYF. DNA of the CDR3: TGTGCCAGCAGTTGGACCGGGACAGGGATTGGAAACACCATATATTTT.

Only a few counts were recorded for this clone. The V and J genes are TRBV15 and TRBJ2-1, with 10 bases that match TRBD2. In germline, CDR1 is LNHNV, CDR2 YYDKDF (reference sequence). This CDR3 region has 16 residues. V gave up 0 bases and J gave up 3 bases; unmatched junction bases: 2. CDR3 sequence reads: CATSRELAGGYNEQFF. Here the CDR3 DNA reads TGTGCCACCAGCAGAGAATTAGCGGGGGGCTACAATGAGCAGTTCTTC.

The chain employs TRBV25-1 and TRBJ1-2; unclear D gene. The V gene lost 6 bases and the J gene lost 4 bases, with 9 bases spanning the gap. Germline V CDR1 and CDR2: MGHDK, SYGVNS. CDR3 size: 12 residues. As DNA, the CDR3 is TGTGCCAGCAGCGTGGCACGCTATGGCTACACCTTC. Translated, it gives CASSVARYGYTF.

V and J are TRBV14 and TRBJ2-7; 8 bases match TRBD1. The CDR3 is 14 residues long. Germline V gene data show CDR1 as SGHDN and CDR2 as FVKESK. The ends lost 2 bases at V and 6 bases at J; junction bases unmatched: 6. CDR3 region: CASSQSSRGPEQYF. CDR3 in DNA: TGTGCCAGCAGCCAATCCAGCAGGGGGCCCGAGCAGTACTTC.